These T cell receptor beta chains were read from a single sample in a study of blood T cell repertoires in COVID-19. Profiled with immunoSEQ multiplex PCR; TCRdb holds only in-frame clones, not every one. The sample gives around 270,000 clones, 84% of which show up once; about 1.6% is in the top ten. The sequencing input was peripheral blood. These receptors were taken from a woman in her thirties or forties who had recovered from COVID-19. Both conserved end residues are part of each CDR3. Each record gives: V gene, CDR3 protein.

TRBV10-3,CAIRGPGQGDTGELFF
TRBV30,CAWNLRQGASGNTIYF
TRBV5-1,CASSLGVSVGSRATNEKLFF
TRBV30,CAWSVSVLLYGYTF
TRBV19,CASRDSKLPWGNSPLHF
TRBV6-5,CASSLTGGLSYEQYF
TRBV7-9,CASSSQGGYETQYF
TRBV11-3,CASSFSESSYEQYF
TRBV11-2,CASSPGSTRGTQYF
TRBV18,CASSPGQGESGNTIYF
TRBV3-1/TRBV3-2,CASSQATKLNTGELFF
TRBV11-3,CASSLREDGELFF
TRBV2,CGGGYHNEQFF
TRBV18,CASSPGQTSSYNEQFF
TRBV12-3/TRBV12-4,CASSLARDQPQHF
TRBV28,CASSLRGFHTQYF
TRBV7-9,CASSLARDKGEAFF
TRBV4-1,CASSQEGAIQYF
TRBV5-1,CASSFKGDTEAFF
TRBV28,CASRSTVENIQYF
TRBV2,CASALEVNTEAFF
TRBV15,CATSDERGGKLFF
TRBV7-3,CASSKDIASTEAFF
TRBV5-1,CASSRPGTSDTDTQYF
TRBV6-1,CASSEQGQFTEAFF
TRBV11-2,CASSQRTGTSGYNEQFF
TRBV5-5,CASSLALGLNTGELFF
TRBV4-1,CASSPKLAGGLGANVLTF
TRBV5-5,CASSWDTNQPQHF
TRBV27,CASSGWTGGTDTQYF
TRBV4-1,CASSRVRSVDEKLFF
TRBV20-1,CSAPSGDEQYF
TRBV27,CASSLTAGQGLNSPLHF
TRBV2,CASSSSHGRVRSPLHF
TRBV6-5,CASRDRVEQYF
TRBV29-1,CSVVAAGGSDF
TRBV7-3,CASSTNRGLDTEAFF
TRBV4-1,CASSQDWALGAFF
TRBV5-8,CASRQGQGNTGELFF
TRBV5-4,CASSPGLAIADTQYF
TRBV5-4,CASSSGLAGLTDTQYF
TRBV11-2,CASSLDWPDEQFF
TRBV7-2,CASSLLRETEAFF
TRBV30,CAWTRRTGYNSPLHF